The 16 T cell receptor beta chains presented below share a single source sample, sequenced in a study of blood T cell repertoires in COVID-19. Assay used: immunoSEQ multiplex PCR; TCRdb lists only in-frame clones, some missing. Here the sample spans around 220,000 clones, about 90% being singletons. Sequenced sample: PBMCs or T cells enriched from blood (not recorded which). The receptors were sampled from a woman aged 25 to 39 with acute COVID-19.

The table lists this clone with a count of one. The CDR3 sequence: CASSLDRTRSTEAFF. The CDR3 DNA reads as TGTGCCAGCTCCTTGGACAGGACCCGTAGCACTGAAGCTTTCTTT. The rearrangement links TRBV18 to TRBJ1-1; 7 bases align to TRBD1. The CDR3 is made up of 15 amino acids. V was pared by 6 bases and J by 4 bases, with 11 bases of the junction left unmatched. Per the germline V gene, CDR1 is KGHSH and CDR2 is LQKENI.

The gene calls are TRBV30 and TRBJ1-3, with 9 positions matching TRBD1. CDR1 is GTSNPN, CDR2 SVGIG, per germline (reference sequence). Losses at the gene ends were 2 bases for V and 1 base for J; bases not matched to a gene: 3. The CDR3 has 15 residues. The CDR3 bases are TGTGCCTGGAGTACCGGGACAGGGTCTGGAAACACCATATATTTT. Translating gives CAWSTGTGSGNTIYF.

The V gene is TRBV4-1, the J gene TRBJ2-1; 8 bases agree with TRBD2. Germline trimming cut 4 bases from V and 6 bases from J; bases unmatched to any gene: 8. This CDR3 is 15 amino acids long. From germline, CDR1 is MGHRA and CDR2 YSYEKL. The CDR3 DNA reads TGCGCCAGCAGCCCAACGGGAGGGGTAGTCAATGAGCAGTTCTTC. Protein sequence: CASSPTGGVVNEQFF.

This chain links TRBV29-1 with TRBJ2-7; D is perhaps TRBD2 (5 bases). Germline CDR1 and CDR2: SQVTM and ANQGSEA. The CDR3 has 10 amino acids. Trimming pared 4 bases from V and 5 bases from J, leaving 6 bases between. In DNA, the CDR3 is TGCAGCGTTGGAGGGCACGAGCAGTACTTC. The encoded protein is CSVGGHEQYF.

Details on this clone: Other DNA sequences in this sample translate to the same CDR3. V and J are TRBV5-1 and TRBJ1-6; D unclear. V was trimmed by 4 bases and J by 7 bases, leaving 9 bases between them. The CDR3 has 13 amino acids. Germline V CDR1 and CDR2: SGHRS, YFSETQ. CDR3 amino acids: CASSPEGNSPLHF. The CDR3 nucleotides read TGCGCCAGCAGCCCGGAGGGAAATTCACCCCTCCACTTT.

This clone was observed once. V is TRBV28 and J is TRBJ2-7; 7 positions match TRBD1. The CDR3 sequence is 14 residues long. Germline V CDR1 and CDR2: MDHEN, SYDVKM. V was clipped by 3 bases and J by 6 bases; unmatched bases: 8. The CDR3 DNA is TGTGCCAGCAGTTTCGACAGGGTAGTGCGCGAGCAGTACTTC. As protein: CASSFDRVVREQYF.

This chain links TRBV5-4 with TRBJ2-7; the match to TRBD2 covers 10 bases. Germline loops: CDR1 SGHNT, CDR2 YYREEE (reference sequence). The CDR3 length is 15 residues. The V and J ends lost 3 bases and 5 bases, in that order; junction bases with no gene match: 8. The CDR3 region has the DNA TGTGCCAGCAGCTCGGGACTAGCGTTTTCTCACGAGCAGTACTTC. It is translated as CASSSGLAFSHEQYF.

The chain recombines TRBV5-1 with TRBJ2-1, with 13 bases lining up with TRBD2. Germline V gene lookup returns CDR1 SGHRS and CDR2 YFSETQ. The length of the CDR3 is 17 residues. The junction had 9 bases not matched to a gene; V was cut back by 5 bases and J by 4 bases. The CDR3 nucleotides read TGCGCCAGCAGGCCGAGACTAGCGGGGGGATTATACAATGAGCAGTTCTTC. Protein product: CASRPRLAGGLYNEQFF.

The CDR3 region has the DNA TGTGCCAGCAGCCAAGATAGGGGCAGCAGCGTACGTTCCCACGAGCAGTACTTC. Amino acid sequence: CASSQDRGSSVRSHEQYF. The chain uses TRBV3-1 (or the pseudogene TRBV3-2) and TRBJ2-7, with D possibly TRBD1 on 5 matching bases. This CDR3 has 18 residues. The germline gives CDR1 LGHDT, CDR2 YNNKEL (reference sequence). The V end was cut by 0 bases, the J end by 5 bases, with 23 bases between.

This rearrangement joins TRBV19 to TRBJ1-4, with a tentative D call TRBD1 (5 bases). The CDR3 is 13 amino acids. V dropped 7 bases and J dropped 3 bases, with 9 bases sitting between them. Per germline, CDR1 LNHDA and CDR2 SQIVND (reference sequence). The CDR3 DNA sequence: TGTGCCAGTAATGAAGGGGCTAATGAAAAACTGTTTTTT. Amino acids: CASNEGANEKLFF.

The chain has TRBV2 and TRBJ1-6; D gene unclear. This CDR3 has 16 amino acids. Germline-derived CDR1 and CDR2 are SNHLY and FYNNEI. V lost 3 bases and J lost 5, with 14 bases in between. The CDR3 DNA reads as TGTGCCAGCAGTGATCTCTCGGGCGGGAATAATTCACCCCTCCACTTT. It yields the protein CASSDLSGGNNSPLHF.

The J gene is TRBJ2-5, the V gene TRBV3-1 (or the pseudogene TRBV3-2), with 10 bases identical to TRBD1. V was clipped by 5 bases and J by 4 bases; unmatched bases: 7. The CDR3 extends over 15 amino acids. CDR1 is LGHDT, CDR2 YNNKEL, per germline (reference sequence). This CDR3 reads CASSYPGTGVETQYF. CDR3 bases: TGTGCCAGCAGCTACCCCGGGACAGGGGTAGAGACCCAGTACTTC.

This sequence joins TRBV28 and TRBJ1-4; no definite D call. V was clipped by 6 bases and J by 8 bases, with 7 bases between them. This CDR3 is 11 amino acids long. The germline V gene has CDR1 MDHEN and CDR2 SYDVKM. Here the CDR3 reads CASSPSEKLFF. In nucleotides, the CDR3 is TGTGCCAGCAGCCCAAGCGAAAAACTGTTTTTT.

This rearrangement joins TRBV19 to TRBJ2-7; the match to TRBD1 covers 10 bases. Germline assignment: CDR1 LNHDA and CDR2 SQIVND (reference sequence). The V and J ends lost 3 bases and 5 bases, in that order; junction bases with no gene match: 4. This CDR3 spans 14 amino acids. The CDR3 protein is CASSIWDRGDEQYF. In DNA form, the CDR3 reads TGTGCCAGTAGTATTTGGGACAGGGGCGACGAGCAGTACTTC.

The chain combines TRBV2 with TRBJ1-5; 7 nucleotides align to TRBD1. V shed 6 bases, J shed 2 bases, and the junction held 7 bases outside the gene matches. The length of the CDR3 is 15 residues. Looked up from germline, CDR1 is SNHLY and CDR2 is FYNNEI. Written as DNA, the CDR3 is TGTGCCAGCAGGGTAACAGGGGTCGGCAATCAGCCCCAGCATTTT. Translation: CASRVTGVGNQPQHF.

This clone was seen only a few times. The rearrangement joins TRBV5-6 to TRBJ2-2; TRBD1 aligns across 8 bases. This CDR3 region has 15 residues. The V and J ends lost 5 bases and 6 bases, in that order; junction bases with no gene match: 9. Germline V gene sequence: CDR1 SGHDT, CDR2 YYEEEE. The CDR3 coding sequence is TGTGCCAGCAGGCCGATCAGGGGGCTGGCCGGGGAGCTGTTTTTT. Its protein product is CASRPIRGLAGELFF.